This TCR beta chain stems from a study of T cell responses to AZD1222 COVID-19 vaccine. About this clone itself: Antigen specificity is unknown.

Profiled with immunoSEQ multiplex PCR; TCRdb holds only in-frame clones, not every one. Among 25,000 or so clones, around nine tenths were seen once, and the ten largest hold around a third. V lost 6 bases, J lost 4 bases, and 9 bases lay in between. The CDR3 has 12 amino acids. Study findings and constraints: The peak T cell response came first, and repertoires were sampled only after it.

The TCR sequence derives from an adult who received the AZD1222 COVID-19 vaccine. The chain is built from TRBV12-3 or TRBV12-4 and TRBJ1-1; D call uncertain. The material was peripheral blood, obtained 28 days after the second AZD1222 dose. This chain's CDR3 is CASRGLSTEAFF. The CDR3 nucleotides are TGTGCCAGCAGAGGCCTGAGCACTGAAGCTTTCTTT.